This record concerns one T cell receptor beta chain sequence. The sample holds many counts of this clonotype. Its antigen is unknown. Per-base qualities were not stored, and no clone one base away is much larger. Libraries were prepared through RT-PCR. The sample was run on an Illumina HiSeq 2500. TCRdb redid the processing of the public reads, applying fastp at Q25 and MiXCR, and retained in-frame beta chains. Records with the same CDR3 protein are collapsed into one entry carrying the most frequent genes and DNA. The sample profile shows about 650,000 distinct CDR3 sequences; 14% of them were found once. The top ten hold 7.5% to 8% of the sample. This entry belongs to a study of response to subunit inactivated influenza vaccine (dated 2018 in TCRdb). Describing the broader study: To follow how T cells responded to a trivalent subunit inactivated influenza vaccine, the researchers relied on deep quantitative profiling of the T cell receptor repertoire. What the work shows at the level of the full study, not this receptor alone: According to the authors, only a limited number of new T cells may be recruited by each seasonal influenza vaccination.

CDR1 and CDR2 (SGHDN, FVKESK) derive from the germline V gene. From V the trimming removes 4 bases and from J it removes 6 bases, while the gene matches leave 11 bases of the junction unaccounted for. Counted from cysteine to phenylalanine, this CDR3 has 16 amino acids. The kept DNA is CDR3 alone, 48 bases in frame from the first base. This receptor was identified in a man aged 45-60 years who received an inactivated influenza vaccine. Donor details come from another sample of the same person, matched by shared clones. The chain uses TRBV14 and TRBJ2-2; TRBD1 fits 7 bases in the junction. The sequencing here drew on PBMCs from blood, taken 14 to 15 days before vaccination. Here is the DNA: TGTGCCAGCAGCCGGAATCGAGGGGGCGGTTCCGGGGAGCTGTTTTTT. Its coded protein is CASSRNRGGGSGELFF.